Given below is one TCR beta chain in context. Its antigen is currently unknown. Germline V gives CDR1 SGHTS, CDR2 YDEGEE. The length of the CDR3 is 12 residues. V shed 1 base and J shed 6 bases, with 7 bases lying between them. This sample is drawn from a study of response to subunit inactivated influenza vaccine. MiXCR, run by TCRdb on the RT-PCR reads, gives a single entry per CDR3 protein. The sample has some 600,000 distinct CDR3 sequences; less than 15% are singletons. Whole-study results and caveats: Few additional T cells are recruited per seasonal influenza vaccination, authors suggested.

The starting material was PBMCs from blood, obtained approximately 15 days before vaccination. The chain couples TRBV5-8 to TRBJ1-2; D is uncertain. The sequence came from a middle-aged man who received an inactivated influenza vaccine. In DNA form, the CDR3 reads TGTGCCAGCAGCTTGATGGAGGATGGCTACACCTTC. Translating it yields CASSLMEDGYTF.